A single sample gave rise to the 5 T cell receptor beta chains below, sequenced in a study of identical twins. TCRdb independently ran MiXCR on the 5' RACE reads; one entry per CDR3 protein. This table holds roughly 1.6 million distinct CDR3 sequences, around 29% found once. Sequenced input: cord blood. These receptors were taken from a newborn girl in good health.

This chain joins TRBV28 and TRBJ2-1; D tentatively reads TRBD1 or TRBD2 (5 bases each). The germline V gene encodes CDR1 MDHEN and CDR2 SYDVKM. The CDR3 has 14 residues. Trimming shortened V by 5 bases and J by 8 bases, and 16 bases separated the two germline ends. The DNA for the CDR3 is TGTGCCAGCAGTAAGGGTGGGACGGCCCATGAGCAGTTCTTC. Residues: CASSKGGTAHEQFF.

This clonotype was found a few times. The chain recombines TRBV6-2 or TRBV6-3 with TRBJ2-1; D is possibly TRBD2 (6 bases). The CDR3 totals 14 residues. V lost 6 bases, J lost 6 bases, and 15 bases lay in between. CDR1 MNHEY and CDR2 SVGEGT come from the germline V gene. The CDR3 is CASSDRTGGNEQFF. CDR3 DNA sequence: TGTGCCAGCAGCGACAGAACCGGGGGCAATGAGCAGTTCTTC.

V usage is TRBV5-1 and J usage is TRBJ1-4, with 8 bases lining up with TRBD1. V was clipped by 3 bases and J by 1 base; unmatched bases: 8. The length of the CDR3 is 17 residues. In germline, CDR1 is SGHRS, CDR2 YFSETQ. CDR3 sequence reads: CASSSPDRVGTNEKLFF. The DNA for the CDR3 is TGCGCCAGCAGCTCCCCGGACAGGGTGGGAACTAATGAAAAACTGTTTTTT. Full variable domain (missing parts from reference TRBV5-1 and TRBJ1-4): KAGVTQTPRYLIKTRGQQVTLSCSPISGHRSVSWYQQTPGQGLQFLFEYFSETQRNKGNFPGRFSGRQFSNSRSEMNVSTLELGDSALYLCASSSPDRVGTNEKLFFGSGTQLSVL.

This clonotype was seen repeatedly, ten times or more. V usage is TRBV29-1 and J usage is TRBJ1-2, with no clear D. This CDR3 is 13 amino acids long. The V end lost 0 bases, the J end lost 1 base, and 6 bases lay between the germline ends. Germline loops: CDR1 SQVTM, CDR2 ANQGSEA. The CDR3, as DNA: TGCAGCGTTGAAGAGGGAGATAACTATGGCTACACCTTC. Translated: CSVEEGDNYGYTF.

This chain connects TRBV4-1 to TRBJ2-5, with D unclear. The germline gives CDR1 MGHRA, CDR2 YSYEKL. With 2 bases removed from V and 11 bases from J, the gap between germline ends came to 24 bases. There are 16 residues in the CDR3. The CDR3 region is CASSQKKNGPYNEQYF. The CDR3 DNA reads TGCGCCAGCAGCCAAAAGAAGAACGGGCCCTACAATGAGCAGTACTTC.